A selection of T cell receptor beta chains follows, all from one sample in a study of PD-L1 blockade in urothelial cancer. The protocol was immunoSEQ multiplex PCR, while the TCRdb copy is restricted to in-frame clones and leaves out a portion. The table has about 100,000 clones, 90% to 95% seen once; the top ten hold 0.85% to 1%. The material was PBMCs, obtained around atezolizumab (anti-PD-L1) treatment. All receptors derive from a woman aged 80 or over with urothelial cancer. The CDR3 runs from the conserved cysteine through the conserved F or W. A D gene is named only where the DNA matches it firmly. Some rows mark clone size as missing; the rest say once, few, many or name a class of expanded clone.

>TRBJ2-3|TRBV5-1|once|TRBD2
CASSIRLAGSTDTQYF
TGCGCCAGCAGCATCCGACTAGCGGGGAGCACAGATACGCAGTATTTT
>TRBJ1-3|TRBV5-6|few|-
CASSLFRDSGNTIYF
TGTGCCAGCAGCTTATTCAGGGACTCTGGAAACACCATATATTTT
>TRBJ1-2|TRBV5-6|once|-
CASSLIAVGTSNYGYTF
TGTGCCAGCAGCTTGATAGCGGTCGGGACTTCTAACTATGGCTACACCTTC
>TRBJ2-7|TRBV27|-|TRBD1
CASTPRDSPYEQYF
TGTGCCAGCACCCCCCGGGACAGTCCCTACGAGCAGTACTTC
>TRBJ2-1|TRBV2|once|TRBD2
CASSAGLAGNNEQFF
TGTGCCAGCAGCGCGGGACTAGCGGGTAACAATGAGCAGTTCTTC
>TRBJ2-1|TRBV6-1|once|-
CASSATGDEQFF
TGTGCCAGCAGCGCGACAGGAGACGAGCAGTTCTTC
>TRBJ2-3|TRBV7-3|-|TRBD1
CASSLTGITDTQYF
TGTGCCAGCAGCTTGACAGGGATCACAGATACGCAGTATTTT
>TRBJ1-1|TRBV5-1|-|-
CASSYRGSFEAFF
TGCGCCAGCAGCTACCGGGGGAGCTTTGAAGCTTTCTTT
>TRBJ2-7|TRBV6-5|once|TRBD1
CASSYGRRGPNEQYF
TGTGCCAGCAGTTACGGTCGCAGGGGGCCGAACGAGCAGTACTTC
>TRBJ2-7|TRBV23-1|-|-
CASTPTVITYEQYF
TGCGCCAGCACTCCGACAGTGATCACCTACGAGCAGTACTTC
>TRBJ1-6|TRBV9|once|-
CASSVGGENSPLHF
TGTGCCAGCAGCGTAGGGGGGGAGAATTCACCCCTCCACTTT
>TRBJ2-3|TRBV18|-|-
CASSPVGQAAQYF
TGTGCCAGCTCACCAGTTGGCCAAGCGGCGCAGTATTTT
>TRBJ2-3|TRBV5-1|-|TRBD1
CASSSGQVTDTQYF
TGCGCCAGCAGCTCCGGACAGGTCACAGATACGCAGTATTTT
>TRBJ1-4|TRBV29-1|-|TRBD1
CSGRTGGEKLFF
TGCAGCGGCCGGACAGGGGGGGAAAAACTGTTTTTT
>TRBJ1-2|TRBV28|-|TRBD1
CASSLAQGGGYGYTF
TGTGCCAGCAGTTTAGCACAGGGGGGTGGCTATGGCTACACCTTC
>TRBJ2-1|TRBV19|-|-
CASTTLGSSYNEQFF
TGTGCCAGTACAACCTTGGGGAGCTCCTACAATGAGCAGTTCTTC
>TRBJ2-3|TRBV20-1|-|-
CSVGETDTQYF
TGCAGTGTGGGAGAGACAGATACGCAGTATTTT
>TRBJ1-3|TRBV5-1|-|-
CASSYRTASSGNTIYF
TGCGCCAGCAGCTATCGGACAGCGAGCTCTGGAAACACCATATATTTT
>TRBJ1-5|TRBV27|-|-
CASSGAGRNNQPQHF
TGTGCCAGCAGTGGGGCAGGGCGAAACAATCAGCCCCAGCATTTT
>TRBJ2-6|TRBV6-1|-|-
CASWAGSGANVLTF
TGTGCCAGCTGGGCAGGCTCTGGGGCCAACGTCCTGACTTTC
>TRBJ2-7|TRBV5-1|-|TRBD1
CASRPTGTGPPTGSYEQYF
TGCGCCAGCAGACCGACCGGGACAGGACCACCTACGGGCTCCTACGAGCAGTACTTC
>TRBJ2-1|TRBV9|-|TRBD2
CASSAGLTSGSSYNEQFF
TGTGCCAGCAGCGCTGGCTTAACTAGCGGGAGCTCCTACAATGAGCAGTTCTTC
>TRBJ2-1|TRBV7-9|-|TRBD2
CASPRGGGTYNEQFF
TGTGCCAGCCCCCGGGGCGGGGGGACATACAATGAGCAGTTCTTC
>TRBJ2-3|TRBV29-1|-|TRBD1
CSVGTLTGVGTDTQYF
TGCAGCGTGGGCACTTTGACAGGGGTGGGCACAGATACGCAGTATTTT
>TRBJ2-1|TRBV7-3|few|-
CASSLTDHRQSIYNEQFF
TGTGCCAGCAGCTTAACGGACCACAGGCAGTCGATCTACAATGAGCAGTTCTTC
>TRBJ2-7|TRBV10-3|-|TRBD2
CAISESRGGEQYF
TGTGCCATCAGTGAGTCACGGGGGGGCGAGCAGTACTTC
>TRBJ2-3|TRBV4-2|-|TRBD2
CASSQVGLHMF
TGTGCCAGCAGCCAAGTGGGACTACACATGTTT
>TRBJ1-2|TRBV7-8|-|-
CASSLGQSNYGYTF
TGTGCCAGCAGCTTAGGACAGTCTAACTATGGCTACACCTTC
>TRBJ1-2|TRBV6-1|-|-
CASSAEQGNGYGYTF
TGTGCCAGCAGTGCAGAACAGGGCAACGGCTATGGCTACACCTTC
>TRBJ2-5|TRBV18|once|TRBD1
CASSPGTGVETQYF
TGTGCCAGCTCGCCCGGGACAGGGGTGGAGACCCAGTACTTC
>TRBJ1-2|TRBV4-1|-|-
CASSQDPHRANYGYTF
TGCGCCAGCAGCCAAGATCCTCACAGGGCTAACTATGGCTACACCTTC
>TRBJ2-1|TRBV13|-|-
CASSSLSYNEQFF
TGTGCCAGCAGCTCACTTTCCTACAATGAGCAGTTCTTC
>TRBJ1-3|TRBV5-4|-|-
CASSLGASISGNTIYF
TGTGCCAGCAGCTTAGGGGCCTCGATCTCTGGAAACACCATATATTTT
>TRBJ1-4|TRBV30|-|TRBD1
CAWSVKGAFEKLFF
TGTGCCTGGAGTGTGAAGGGGGCATTTGAAAAACTGTTTTTT
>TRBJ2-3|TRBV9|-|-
CASSVLDSSTDTQYF
TGTGCCAGCAGCGTACTGGACTCTAGCACAGATACGCAGTATTTT
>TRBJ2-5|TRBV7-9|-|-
CASSPNQETQYF
TGTGCCAGCAGCCCCAATCAAGAGACCCAGTACTTC
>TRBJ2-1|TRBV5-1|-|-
CASSPVTGGDEQFF
TGCGCCAGCAGCCCCGTAACAGGGGGGGATGAGCAGTTCTTC
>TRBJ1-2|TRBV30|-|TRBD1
CAWRDSPNYGYTF
TGTGCCTGGCGGGACAGCCCTAACTATGGCTACACCTTC
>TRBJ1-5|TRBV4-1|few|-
CASSQDGAGARNQPQHF
TGCGCCAGCAGCCAAGATGGAGCAGGGGCGAGGAATCAGCCCCAGCATTTT
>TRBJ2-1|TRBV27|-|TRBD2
CASRLLAGSYNEQFF
TGTGCCAGCAGGCTACTAGCGGGGAGTTACAATGAGCAGTTCTTC
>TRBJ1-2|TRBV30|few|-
CAWSPTRGYGYTF
TGTGCCTGGAGTCCTACCAGGGGATATGGCTACACCTTC
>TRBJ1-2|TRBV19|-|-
CASSRGTVEGYGYTF
TGTGCCAGTAGCCGGGGGACGGTGGAAGGCTATGGCTACACCTTC
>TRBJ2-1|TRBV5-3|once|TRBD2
CARSLIGLAVYNEQFF
TGTGCCAGAAGCTTGATCGGACTAGCGGTTTACAATGAGCAGTTCTTC